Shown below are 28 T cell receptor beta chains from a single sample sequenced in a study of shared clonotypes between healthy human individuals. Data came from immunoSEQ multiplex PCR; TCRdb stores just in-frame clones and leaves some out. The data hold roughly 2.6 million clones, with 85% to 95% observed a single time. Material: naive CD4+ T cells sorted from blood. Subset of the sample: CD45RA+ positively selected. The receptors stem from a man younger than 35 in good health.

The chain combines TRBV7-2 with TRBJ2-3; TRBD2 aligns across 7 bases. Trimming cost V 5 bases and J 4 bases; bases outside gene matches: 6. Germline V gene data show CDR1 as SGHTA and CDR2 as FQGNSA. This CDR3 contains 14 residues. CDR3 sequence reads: CASSPPAGSDTQYF. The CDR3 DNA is TGTGCCAGCAGCCCCCCAGCGGGATCAGATACGCAGTATTTT.

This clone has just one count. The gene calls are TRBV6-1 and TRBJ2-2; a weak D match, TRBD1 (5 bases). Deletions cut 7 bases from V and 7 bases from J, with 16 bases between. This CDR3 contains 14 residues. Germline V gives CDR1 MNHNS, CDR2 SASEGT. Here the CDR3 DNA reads TGTGCCAGCACCGCATCAGGGTGGATCGGGGAGCTGTTTTTT. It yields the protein CASTASGWIGELFF.

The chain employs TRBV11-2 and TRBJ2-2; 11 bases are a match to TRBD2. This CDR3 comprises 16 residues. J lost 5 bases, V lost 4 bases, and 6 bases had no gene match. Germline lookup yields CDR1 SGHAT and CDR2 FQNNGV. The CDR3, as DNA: TGTGCCAGCAGCTCCGAGACTAGCGGGAAAACCGGGGAGCTGTTTTTT. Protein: CASSSETSGKTGELFF.

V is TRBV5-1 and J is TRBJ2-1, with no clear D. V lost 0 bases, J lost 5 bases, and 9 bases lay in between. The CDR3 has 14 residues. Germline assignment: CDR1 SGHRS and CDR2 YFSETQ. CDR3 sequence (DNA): TGCGCCAGCAGCTTGGAACTTCCTAACAATGAGCAGTTCTTC. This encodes CASSLELPNNEQFF.

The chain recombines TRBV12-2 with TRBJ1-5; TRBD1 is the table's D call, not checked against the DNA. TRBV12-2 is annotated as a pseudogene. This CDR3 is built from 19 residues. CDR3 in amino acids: CASRLVWEGAPNSNQPQHF. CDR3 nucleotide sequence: TGTGCAAGTCGCTTAGTATGGGAAGGGGCCCCTAATAGCAATCAGCCCCAGCATTTT.

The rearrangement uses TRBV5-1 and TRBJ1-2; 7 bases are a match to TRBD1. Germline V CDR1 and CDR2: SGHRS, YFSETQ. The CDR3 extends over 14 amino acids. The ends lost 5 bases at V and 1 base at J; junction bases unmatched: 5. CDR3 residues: CASRSTGINYGYTF. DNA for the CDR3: TGCGCCAGCAGATCGACAGGGATTAACTATGGCTACACCTTC.

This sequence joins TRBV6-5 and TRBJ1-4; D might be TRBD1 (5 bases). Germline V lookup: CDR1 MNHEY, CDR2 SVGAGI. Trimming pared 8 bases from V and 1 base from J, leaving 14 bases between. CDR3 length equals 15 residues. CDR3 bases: TGTGCCAGCTGCGGGGGTTCGGGAACTAATGAAAAACTGTTTTTT. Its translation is CASCGGSGTNEKLFF.

The CDR3 protein is CASSFNLPMSYTF. The CDR3 bases are TGTGCCAGCAGCTTCAACCTCCCTATGAGCTACACCTTC. The V gene is TRBV5-6, the J gene TRBJ1-2; D gene uncertain. Trimming took 2 bases from V and 9 from J, leaving 14 bases between them. This CDR3 is built from 13 residues. The germline CDR1 and CDR2 sequences are SGHDT and YYEEEE.

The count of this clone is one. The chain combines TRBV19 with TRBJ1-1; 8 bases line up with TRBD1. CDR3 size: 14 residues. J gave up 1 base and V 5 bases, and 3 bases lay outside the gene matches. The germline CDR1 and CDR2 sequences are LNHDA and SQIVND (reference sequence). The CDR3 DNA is TGTGCCAGTAGTCTCGGGACAGGGAACACTGAAGCTTTCTTT. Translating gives CASSLGTGNTEAFF. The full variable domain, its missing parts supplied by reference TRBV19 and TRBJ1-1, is DGGITQSPKYLFRKEGQNVTLSCEQNLNHDAMYWYRQDPGQGLRLIYYSQIVNDFQKGDIAEGYSVSREKKESFPLTVTSAQKNPTAFYLCASSLGTGNTEAFFGQGTRLTVV.

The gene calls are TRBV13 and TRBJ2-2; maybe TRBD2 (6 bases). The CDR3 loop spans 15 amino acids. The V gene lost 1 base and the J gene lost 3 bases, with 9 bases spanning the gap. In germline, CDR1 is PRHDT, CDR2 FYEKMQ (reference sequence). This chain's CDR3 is CASSLEWGDTGELFF. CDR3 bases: TGTGCCAGCAGCTTAGAATGGGGGGACACCGGGGAGCTGTTTTTT.

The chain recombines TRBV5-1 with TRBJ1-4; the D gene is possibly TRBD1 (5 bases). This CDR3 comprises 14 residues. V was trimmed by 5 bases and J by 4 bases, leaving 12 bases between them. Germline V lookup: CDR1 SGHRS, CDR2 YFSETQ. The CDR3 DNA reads TGCGCCAGCAGACATGGGACCGATAATGAAAAACTGTTTTTT. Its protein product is CASRHGTDNEKLFF.

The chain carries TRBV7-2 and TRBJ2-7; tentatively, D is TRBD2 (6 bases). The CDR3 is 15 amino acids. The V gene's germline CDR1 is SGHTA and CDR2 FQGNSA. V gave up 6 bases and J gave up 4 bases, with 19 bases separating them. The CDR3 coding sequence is TGTGCCAGCAGACTCTCACGTGGCGGGATATACGAGCAGTACTTC. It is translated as CASRLSRGGIYEQYF.

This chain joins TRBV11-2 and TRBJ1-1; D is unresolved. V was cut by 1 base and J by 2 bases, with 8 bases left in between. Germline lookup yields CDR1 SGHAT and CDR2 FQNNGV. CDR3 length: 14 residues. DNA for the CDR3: TGTGCCAGCAGCTTAGTACCAGCCAACACTGAAGCTTTCTTT. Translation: CASSLVPANTEAFF.

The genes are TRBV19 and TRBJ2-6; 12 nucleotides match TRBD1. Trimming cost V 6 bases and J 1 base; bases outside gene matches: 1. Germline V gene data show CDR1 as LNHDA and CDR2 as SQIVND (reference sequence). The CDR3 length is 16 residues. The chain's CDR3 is CASRGQGASGANVLTF. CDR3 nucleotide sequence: TGTGCCAGTAGGGGACAGGGGGCTTCTGGGGCCAACGTCCTGACTTTC.

In nucleotides, the CDR3 is TGTGCCAGCAGTTCAGGCGCCCAAGCCTTAAACTATGGCTACACCTTC. Amino acid sequence: CASSSGAQALNYGYTF. The chain couples TRBV28 to TRBJ1-2; D call uncertain. Trimming pared 4 bases from V and 2 bases from J, leaving 17 bases between. Germline V gene lookup returns CDR1 MDHEN and CDR2 SYDVKM. The CDR3 spans 16 residues.

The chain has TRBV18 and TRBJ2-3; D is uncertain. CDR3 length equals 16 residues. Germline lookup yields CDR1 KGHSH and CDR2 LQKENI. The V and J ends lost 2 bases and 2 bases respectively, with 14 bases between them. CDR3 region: CASSPGYGSTTDTQYF. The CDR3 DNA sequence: TGTGCCAGCTCACCAGGGTACGGAAGCACCACAGATACGCAGTATTTT.

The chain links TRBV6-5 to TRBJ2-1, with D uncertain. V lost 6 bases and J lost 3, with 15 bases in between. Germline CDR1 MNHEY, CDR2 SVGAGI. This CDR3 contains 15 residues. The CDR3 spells CASRNRLSNYNEQFF. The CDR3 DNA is TGTGCCAGCAGAAACCGGTTGAGCAACTACAATGAGCAGTTCTTC.

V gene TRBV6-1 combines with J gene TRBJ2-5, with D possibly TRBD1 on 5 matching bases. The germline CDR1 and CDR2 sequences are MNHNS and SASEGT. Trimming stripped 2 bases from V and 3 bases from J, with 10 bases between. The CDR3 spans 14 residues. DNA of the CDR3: TGTGCCAGCAGTGAACGACAGCCCAAAGAGACCCAGTACTTC. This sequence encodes CASSERQPKETQYF.

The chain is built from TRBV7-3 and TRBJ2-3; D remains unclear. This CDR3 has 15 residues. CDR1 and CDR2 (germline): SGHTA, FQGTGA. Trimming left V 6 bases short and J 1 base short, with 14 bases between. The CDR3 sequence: CASSVPELGTDTQYF. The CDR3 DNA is TGTGCCAGCAGTGTGCCCGAGTTAGGCACAGATACGCAGTATTTT.

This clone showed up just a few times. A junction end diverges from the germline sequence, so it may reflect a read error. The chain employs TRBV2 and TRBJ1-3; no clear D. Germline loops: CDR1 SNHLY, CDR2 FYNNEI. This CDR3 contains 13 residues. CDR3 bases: TGTGCCAGCAGTCCGGCCCCTGGTAACACCATATATTTT. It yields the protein CASSPAPGNTIYF. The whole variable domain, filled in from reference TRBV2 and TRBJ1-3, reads EPEVTQTPSHQVTQMGQEVILRCVPISNHLYFYWYRQILGQKVEFLVSFYNNEISEKSEIFDDQFSVERPDGSNFTLKIRSTKLEDSAMYFCASSPAPGNTIYFGEGSWLTVV.

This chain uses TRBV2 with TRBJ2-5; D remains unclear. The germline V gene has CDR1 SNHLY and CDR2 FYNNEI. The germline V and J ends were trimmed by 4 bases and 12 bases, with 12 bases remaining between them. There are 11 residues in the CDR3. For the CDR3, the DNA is TGTGCCAGCAGTGCGGAAAAGGGAAAGTACTTC. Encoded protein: CASSAEKGKYF. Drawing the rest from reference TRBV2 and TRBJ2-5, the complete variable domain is EPEVTQTPSHQVTQMGQEVILRCVPISNHLYFYWYRQILGQKVEFLVSFYNNEISEKSEIFDDQFSVERPDGSNFTLKIRSTKLEDSAMYFCASSAEKGKYFGPGTRLLVL.

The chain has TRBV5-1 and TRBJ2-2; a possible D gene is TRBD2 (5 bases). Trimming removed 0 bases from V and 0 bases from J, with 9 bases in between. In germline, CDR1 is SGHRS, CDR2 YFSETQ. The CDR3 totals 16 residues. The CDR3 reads CASSLAGFTNTGELFF. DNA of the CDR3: TGCGCCAGCAGCTTGGCGGGATTTACGAACACCGGGGAGCTGTTTTTT.

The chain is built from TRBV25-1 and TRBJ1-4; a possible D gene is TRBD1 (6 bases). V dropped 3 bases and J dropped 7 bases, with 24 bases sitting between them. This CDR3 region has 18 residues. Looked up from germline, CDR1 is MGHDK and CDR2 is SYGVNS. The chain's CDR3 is CASSEAGAAKGSGEKLFF. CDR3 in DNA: TGTGCCAGCAGTGAGGCAGGGGCGGCAAAGGGTTCGGGTGAAAAACTGTTTTTT.

The CDR3 region is CASSQEASVAYNEQFF. In nucleotides, the CDR3 is TGCGCCAGCAGCCAAGAGGCCAGCGTAGCCTACAATGAGCAGTTCTTC. The chain joins TRBV4-1 to TRBJ2-1, with D unresolved. The CDR3 has 16 residues. V lost 0 bases and J lost 2, with 11 bases in between. Germline V lookup: CDR1 MGHRA, CDR2 YSYEKL.

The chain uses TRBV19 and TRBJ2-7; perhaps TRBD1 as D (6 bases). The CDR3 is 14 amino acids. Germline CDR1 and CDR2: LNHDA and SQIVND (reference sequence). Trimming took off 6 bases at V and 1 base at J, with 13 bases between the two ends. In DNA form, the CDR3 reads TGTGCCAGTAGGAACTTACAGGGATCCTACGAGCAGTACTTC. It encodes CASRNLQGSYEQYF.

In DNA, the CDR3 is TGTGCCAGCAGTCCGAGAGGGACGATATCACCCCTCCACTTT. Encoded protein: CASSPRGTISPLHF. This chain joins TRBV6-5 and TRBJ1-6; a possible D gene is TRBD1 (5 bases). Trimming pared 5 bases from V and 10 bases from J, leaving 15 bases between. The CDR3 consists of 14 residues. Germline V gene lookup returns CDR1 MNHEY and CDR2 SVGAGI.

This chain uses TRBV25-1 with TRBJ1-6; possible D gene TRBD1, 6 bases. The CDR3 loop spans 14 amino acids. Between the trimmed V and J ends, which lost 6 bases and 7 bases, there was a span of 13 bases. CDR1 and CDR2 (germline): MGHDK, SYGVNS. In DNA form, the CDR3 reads TGTGCCAGCAGCCTTGGGACACTAAATTCACCCCTCCACTTT. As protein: CASSLGTLNSPLHF.

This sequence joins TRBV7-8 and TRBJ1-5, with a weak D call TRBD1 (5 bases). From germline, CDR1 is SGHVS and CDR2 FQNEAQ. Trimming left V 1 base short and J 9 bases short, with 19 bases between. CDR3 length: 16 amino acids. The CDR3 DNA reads TGTGCCAGCAGCTTAGAAGAAAGGGGACTGAGTTTGCCCCAGCATTTT. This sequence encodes CASSLEERGLSLPQHF.